The T cell receptor beta chain under discussion was sequenced for a study of blood T cell repertoires in COVID-19. Clones were sequenced by immunoSEQ multiplex PCR, and TCRdb holds only the in-frame ones, with some missing. The table lists 300,000 to 450,000 clones, around nine tenths of them singletons. V was clipped by 0 bases and J by 8 bases; unmatched bases: 5. The CDR3 covers 14 residues. CDR1 SGDLS and CDR2 YYNGEE come from the germline V gene. The sequence was collected from a human donor in a cohort sampled during active COVID-19. This chain joins TRBV9 and TRBJ2-1; 7 nucleotides line up with TRBD1. Sequencing was carried out using peripheral blood. CDR3 coding DNA: TGTGCCAGCAGCGTAGCTCGAGGGGGCCATGAGCAGTTCTTC. As protein: CASSVARGGHEQFF.